Each of the 4 T cell receptor beta chains below was sequenced from the same sample in a study of T cell clusters in autoimmune cytopenias (dated by TCRdb to about 2019). TRB amplification used around 250 ng of peripheral blood genomic DNA, tens of thousands of genome equivalents, per sample. Sequencer: Illumina MiSeq. To amplify TRB rearrangements, a touch-down multiplex PCR protocol was run with the TRB-A and TRB-B primer pools combined in a single tube. The reads underwent TCRdb reprocessing, giving one record for each CDR3 protein sequence and no DNA. Per the sample table, the count is just over 6,000 distinct CDR3 sequences. The ten largest clones add up to about 5.6% of the sample. These data also formed part of another study, on T cell repertoires in aging, cancer and after chemotherapy.

Sequenced sample: peripheral blood. All receptors derive from a human donor in good health.

This clonotype registers medium-sized by frequency. The chain carries TRBV12-3 or TRBV12-4 and TRBJ2-6; the D gene TCRdb calls, TRBD2, cannot be checked with no DNA. The CDR3 covers 20 residues. CDR3 sequence reads: CASIAGQALFRLTGANVLTF.

This clonotype is deemed medium-sized (0.01 to 0.1%) by its frequency. The chain's CDR3 is CASTPQGALLNSYGYTF. The V and J genes are TRBV19 and TRBJ1-2; without DNA, the TCRdb call of TRBD1 cannot be checked. Germline lookup yields CDR1 LNHDA and CDR2 SQIVND (reference sequence). The CDR3 has 17 amino acids.

The V call is TRBV6-2 or TRBV6-3, the J call TRBJ1-1; no DNA is available, so the TRBD1 call from TCRdb remains unchecked. CDR1 MNHEY and CDR2 SVGEGT come from the germline V gene. The CDR3 runs 15 residues. CDR3 loop: CASSYDQGLGTEAFF.

The chain has TRBV15 and TRBJ1-1. The CDR3 extends over 17 amino acids. Germline loops: CDR1 LNHNV, CDR2 YYDKDF (reference sequence). The CDR3 spells CATSRDRGTNMNTEAFF.